These T cell receptor beta chains were read from a single sample in a study of identical twins. TCRdb ran MiXCR on the 5' RACE reads and lists one entry per CDR3 protein. The table shows 500,000 to 600,000 distinct CDR3 sequences, with around 20% occurring only once. These records were also assigned to another study, of T cells expressing NK-cell markers.

Sequencing input: CD4+ T cells sorted from blood. These receptors were taken from a woman aged 18-29 years in good health. Both conserved end residues are part of each CDR3. D genes are given only for firm matches. Clone size, where shown, is once, few, many, or a class for clones that have expanded.

clone_size,v_call,d_call,j_call,cdr3_length,cdr3_nt,cdr3_aa
.,TRBV29-1,TRBD2,TRBJ2-3,16,TGCAGCGTTTCGGCGGGGGTCACATGGCGCGCAGATACGCAGTATTTT,CSVSAGVTWRADTQYF
few,TRBV10-3,TRBD1,TRBJ1-1,11,TGTGCCATCACTCAGGGGGCTGAAGCTTTCTTT,CAITQGAEAFF
few,TRBV18,.,TRBJ2-1,13,TGTGCCAGCTCCCTGTCCAGGGAGTATGAGCAGTTCTTC,CASSLSREYEQFF
.,TRBV9,.,TRBJ2-3,14,TGTGCCAGCAGCGTAGAGGGGGTTCCAGATACGCAGTATTTT,CASSVEGVPDTQYF
few,TRBV29-1,TRBD2,TRBJ2-1,13,TGCAGTGAGAGCGGGGGGGGCTACAATGAGCAGTTCTTC,CSESGGGYNEQFF
.,TRBV2,.,TRBJ2-5,14,TGTGCCAGCAGTGAAGCTTGGCAGGGAGAGACCCAGTACTTC,CASSEAWQGETQYF
.,TRBV20-1,TRBD1,TRBJ1-5,14,TGCAGTGCTAGTCGGGACAGGAATAATCAGCCCCAGCATTTT,CSASRDRNNQPQHF
.,TRBV11-2,.,TRBJ1-2,13,TGTGCCAGCAGCTTCCAGGGGACTCGGGGCTACACCTTC,CASSFQGTRGYTF
.,TRBV5-1,.,TRBJ2-5,14,TGCGCCAGCACACGACTGGCCTCCGGGGAGACCCAGTACTTC,CASTRLASGETQYF
.,TRBV20-1,TRBD1,TRBJ2-1,15,TGCAGTGCTACCCCAGGACAGGCAGGATACAATGAGCAGTTCTTC,CSATPGQAGYNEQFF
.,TRBV3-1,TRBD2,TRBJ2-1,15,TGTGCCAGCAGCCAATGGATTAGCGGGAGGGCCGGAGAGTTCTTC,CASSQWISGRAGEFF
.,TRBV18,TRBD2,TRBJ2-1,15,TGTGCCAGCTCACCAGCCGGGACTAGCGTCAATGAGCAGTTCTTC,CASSPAGTSVNEQFF
few,TRBV10-3,.,TRBJ1-1,13,TGTGCCATCACACGTAGGGGGGAGACTGAAGCTTTCTTT,CAITRRGETEAFF
.,TRBV12-5,.,TRBJ2-3,14,TGTGCTAGTGGTATGGTAGCCCACACAGATACGCAGTATTTT,CASGMVAHTDTQYF
few,TRBV7-2,TRBD1,TRBJ2-5,12,TGTGCCAGCAGCCCGGACAGGGAGACCCAGTACTTC,CASSPDRETQYF
few,TRBV5-4,.,TRBJ2-5,13,TGTGCCAGCAGCGAAAAAAAATCAGAGACCCAGTACTTC,CASSEKKSETQYF
.,TRBV14,.,TRBJ2-1,13,TGTGCCAGCAGCCAACAGGGAGGCCATGAGCAGTTCTTC,CASSQQGGHEQFF
.,TRBV7-8,TRBD2,TRBJ2-1,15,TGTGCCAGCAGCTTTTTCTCCGGGGGGTACAATGGGCAGTTCTTC,CASSFFSGGYNGQFF
few,TRBV7-2,.,TRBJ2-7,13,TGTGCCAGCAGCCCTCGCCCGCGTTACGAGCAGTACTTC,CASSPRPRYEQYF
.,TRBV3-1,TRBD1,TRBJ2-3,16,TGTGCCAGCAACTCACCGGGACAGGGGAGCGCAGATACGCAGTATTTT,CASNSPGQGSADTQYF
.,TRBV10-1,TRBD2,TRBJ2-1,16,TGCGCCTGCCTGGGGAGGGCCGAATATCCCTACAATGAGCAGTTCTTC,CACLGRAEYPYNEQFF
.,TRBV15,.,TRBJ1-2,12,TGTGCCACCAGCAGATCCCACTATGGCTACACCTTC,CATSRSHYGYTF
.,TRBV15,.,TRBJ2-1,12,TGTGCCACCAGCACCGGGACCAAGGAGCAGTTCTTC,CATSTGTKEQFF
many,TRBV29-1,.,TRBJ2-5,12,TGCAGTGTCCGTACGGGGTCGGAGACCCAGTACTTC,CSVRTGSETQYF
many,TRBV4-2,.,TRBJ2-5,16,TGTGCCAGCAGCCAAGAAAGGACTAAGTACCAAGAGACCCAGTACTTC,CASSQERTKYQETQYF
.,TRBV20-1,.,TRBJ1-4,15,TGCAGTGCTAGAGATCCCCGGCGGTTTGGGGAAAAACTGTTTTTT,CSARDPRRFGEKLFF
few,TRBV20-1,.,TRBJ2-3,15,TGCAGTGCTAGGGGGGACCCCACTAGCACAGATACGCAGTATTTT,CSARGDPTSTDTQYF
many,TRBV7-2,TRBD2,TRBJ2-7,19,TGTGCCAGCAGCTTAGCAACACCCGGGACTAGCGGGACGGTCGCCGAGCAGTACTTC,CASSLATPGTSGTVAEQYF
.,TRBV14,.,TRBJ2-7,13,TGTGCCAGCAGCCTTTCGATTTCCTACGAGCAGTACTTC,CASSLSISYEQYF
.,TRBV4-2,.,TRBJ1-1,15,TGTGCCAGCAGCCAGACATCAAAGGTCTTTTATATGGCTTTCTTT,CASSQTSKVFYMAFF
few,TRBV5-1,.,TRBJ2-7,13,TGCGCCAGCAGCTTGCAGGGGTATGAGGAGCAGTACTTC,CASSLQGYEEQYF
few,TRBV12-3/TRBV12-4,TRBD1,TRBJ1-2,14,TGTGCCAGCAGTCCTGGACAGGGGAGATGGGGCTACACCTTC,CASSPGQGRWGYTF
.,TRBV20-1,.,TRBJ1-1,13,TGCAGTGCCCCTTGGCAGTTTGACACTGAAGCTTTCTTT,CSAPWQFDTEAFF
.,TRBV29-1,.,TRBJ2-3,13,TGCAGCGGTGGGCCGAGAGGGACAGATACGCAGTATTTT,CSGGPRGTDTQYF
few,TRBV3-1,.,TRBJ2-1,13,TGTGCCAGCAGCCCAAGGCTTTCGAATGAGCAGTTCTTC,CASSPRLSNEQFF
.,TRBV5-1,.,TRBJ2-1,14,TGCGCCAGCAGCTTACTGATAAACGTGGATGAGCAGTTCTTC,CASSLLINVDEQFF
few,TRBV7-2,.,TRBJ2-1,16,TGTGCCAGCAGCACACAGACTAGGGGCCTCTACAATGAGCAGTTCTTC,CASSTQTRGLYNEQFF
.,TRBV5-4,TRBD2,TRBJ2-3,19,TGTGCCAGCAGCTCGGACGGACTAGCGGGAGGGCGAGTGACAGATACGCAGTATTTT,CASSSDGLAGGRVTDTQYF
few,TRBV4-3,TRBD1,TRBJ1-2,15,TGCGCCAGCAGCCGAGACCTAGACAGGGGTTATGGCTACACCTTC,CASSRDLDRGYGYTF
.,TRBV20-1,TRBD2,TRBJ2-1,14,TGCAGTGCCCTTAGCGGGAGACTGGATAATGAGCAGTTCTTC,CSALSGRLDNEQFF
.,TRBV19,.,TRBJ2-2,15,TGTGCCAGTAACAGCGCGGCCAGGAACACCGGGGAGCTGTTTTTT,CASNSAARNTGELFF
few,TRBV7-2,TRBD1,TRBJ2-7,13,TGTGCCAGCAGCGATACAGGGGGCGCGCTGCATACGTTC,CASSDTGGALHTF
.,TRBV19,.,TRBJ1-4,14,TGTGCCAGTAGTATACGGCAGGGAAATGAAAAACTGTTTTTT,CASSIRQGNEKLFF
few,TRBV12-3/TRBV12-4,TRBD2,TRBJ2-3,14,TGTGCCAGCAGTTTTGGCGGGGGGGGAGATACGCAGTATTTT,CASSFGGGGDTQYF
.,TRBV20-1,TRBD2,TRBJ2-3,15,TGCAGTGCAGTACTAGCGGGGTTAAAGACAGATACGCAGTATTTT,CSAVLAGLKTDTQYF